The 15 T cell receptor beta chains below all came from one sample that was sequenced in a study of persistence of HIV-infected CD4 T cells. This was the immunoSEQ version 4 assay in survey mode. Libraries were prepared by immunoSEQ multiplex PCR; TCRdb keeps only in-frame clonotypes and omits some of them. The data contain 50,000 or so clones, over 70% of them seen just once; the ten biggest clones take up 3%. For these receptors, no antigen is known. The stimulus was lysate of CMV-infected fibroblasts, approximately 9.7 ug/mL. CD40L/CD69 double-negative CD45RO-high memory CD4+ T cells were collected. This specimen was CD4+ T cells sorted from PBMCs after approximately 19-hour stimulation, taken from a patient who received antiretroviral therapy. Receptors were obtained from an adult man with HIV who was CMV-seropositive.

The count of this clone is one. J is TRBJ1-4 and V is TRBV20-1; 7 nucleotides align to TRBD1. Trimming at V came to 3 bases and at J to 8 bases, leaving 12 bases not matched to a gene. CDR3 size: 15 residues. Germline CDR1 and CDR2: DFQATT and SNEGSKA (reference sequence). CDR3 in amino acids: CSASGLGPRGEKLFF. The CDR3 DNA reads TGCAGTGCTAGTGGCTTGGGCCCCAGGGGGGAAAAACTGTTTTTT.

The rearrangement links TRBV14 to TRBJ2-2; D remains ambiguous. The CDR3 is 13 residues long. Germline CDR1 SGHDN, CDR2 FVKESK. Trimming pared 4 bases from V and 6 bases from J, leaving 9 bases between. DNA of the CDR3: TGTGCCAGCAGCCTGATGATGGCCGGGGAGCTGTTTTTT. This sequence encodes CASSLMMAGELFF.

J is TRBJ2-1 and V is TRBV5-1; D is perhaps TRBD1 or TRBD2 (5 bases each). The germline CDR1 and CDR2 sequences are SGHRS and YFSETQ. The CDR3 is made up of 11 amino acids. The V gene lost 1 base and the J gene lost 12 bases, with 8 bases spanning the gap. The CDR3 is CASSLSGLQFF. The CDR3 region has the DNA TGCGCCAGCAGCTTGTCGGGGCTGCAGTTCTTC.

The rearrangement links TRBV4-3 to TRBJ2-3, with 9 bases that match TRBD2. The V gene end was trimmed by 3 bases and the J gene end by 4 bases; junction bases not matched to a gene: 5. CDR1 is LGHNA, CDR2 YSLEER, per germline. The CDR3 is 15 amino acids. DNA of the CDR3: TGCGCCAGCAGCCAGCAAGCGGGAGGCTCAGATACGCAGTATTTT. Residues: CASSQQAGGSDTQYF.

J is TRBJ2-3 and V is TRBV19, with D uncertain. Looked up from germline, CDR1 is LNHDA and CDR2 is SQIVND (reference sequence). This CDR3 has 14 residues. Trimming took off 9 bases at V and 0 bases at J, with 13 bases between the two ends. CDR3 residues: CASQKQTSTDTQYF. As DNA, the CDR3 is TGTGCCAGCCAAAAACAAACTAGCACAGATACGCAGTATTTT.

The J gene is TRBJ2-7, the V gene TRBV5-6; D may be TRBD2 (6 bases). Per the germline V gene, CDR1 is SGHDT and CDR2 is YYEEEE. The CDR3 sequence is 16 residues long. V gave up 3 bases and J gave up 0 bases, with 16 bases separating them. This CDR3 is CASSWGGNSVSYEQYF. The CDR3 nucleotides are TGTGCCAGCAGCTGGGGAGGAAACAGTGTCTCCTACGAGCAGTACTTC.

The sample holds a few counts of this clone. J is TRBJ1-2 and V is TRBV4-1, with D unclear. This CDR3 region has 16 residues. Trimming left V 4 bases short and J 4 bases short, with 19 bases between. Germline CDR1 and CDR2: MGHRA and YSYEKL. CDR3 protein: CASSLRYGEMSYGYTF. Written as DNA, the CDR3 is TGCGCCAGCAGCCTGCGGTACGGAGAGATGAGCTATGGCTACACCTTC.

This chain uses TRBV7-3 with TRBJ2-3, with 10 bases fitting TRBD2. Per the germline V gene, CDR1 is SGHTA and CDR2 is FQGTGA. The ends lost 4 bases at V and 5 bases at J; junction bases unmatched: 3. The CDR3 is made up of 14 amino acids. In DNA, the CDR3 is TGTGCCAGCAGCTCCCTAGCGGGAGTAGATACGCAGTATTTT. It encodes CASSSLAGVDTQYF.

J is TRBJ1-2 and V is TRBV29-1, with D maybe TRBD1 (5 bases). The CDR3 runs 11 residues. The V end was cut by 6 bases, the J end by 8 bases, with 13 bases between. CDR1 SQVTM and CDR2 ANQGSEA come from the germline V gene. The CDR3 region has the DNA TGCAGCGTAAAGGACATGACCGGCTACACCTTC. It specifies CSVKDMTGYTF.

The chain has TRBV5-6 and TRBJ1-2; 7 positions agree with TRBD1. This CDR3 comprises 14 residues. J gave up 2 bases and V 5 bases, and 6 bases lay outside the gene matches. Germline V CDR1 and CDR2: SGHDT, YYEEEE. The CDR3 sequence: CASSPSGQNYGYTF. The CDR3 DNA reads as TGTGCCAGCAGTCCCTCGGGACAGAACTATGGCTACACCTTC.

The chain links TRBV6-5 to TRBJ2-5, with D possibly TRBD2 on 6 matching bases. Germline V gene data show CDR1 as MNHEY and CDR2 as SVGAGI. V was pared by 4 bases and J by 5 bases, with 8 bases between. CDR3 length: 12 amino acids. CDR3 DNA: TGTGCCAGCAGTTGGGGGAGGGAGACCCAGTACTTC. It is translated as CASSWGRETQYF.

V is TRBV7-2 and J is TRBJ2-2; possibly TRBD1 for D (6 bases). Trimming removed 3 bases from V and 1 base from J, with 12 bases in between. Germline V gives CDR1 SGHTA, CDR2 FQGNSA. The CDR3 runs 16 residues. CDR3 amino acids: CASSFGGGLNTGELFF. DNA of the CDR3: TGTGCCAGCAGCTTTGGGGGCGGGCTGAACACCGGGGAGCTGTTTTTT.

This chain joins TRBV2 and TRBJ1-1; possible D gene TRBD1, 5 bases. Germline V gene sequence: CDR1 SNHLY, CDR2 FYNNEI. V was pared by 7 bases and J by 7 bases, with 19 bases between. CDR3 length equals 14 residues. In DNA form, the CDR3 reads TGTGCCAGCAAACGGGACCCGCCGACTCTTGAAGCTTTCTTT. This translates into CASKRDPPTLEAFF.

The gene calls are TRBV6-5 and TRBJ1-3; 7 positions match TRBD1. The CDR3 spans 15 residues. Germline V gene data show CDR1 as MNHEY and CDR2 as SVGAGI. V shed 8 bases, J shed 0 bases, and the junction held 7 bases outside the gene matches. The CDR3, as DNA: TGTGCCAGCGGTATAAGGACAGGCTCTGGAAACACCATATATTTT. It encodes CASGIRTGSGNTIYF.

This chain links TRBV14 with TRBJ1-2, with D hard to call. CDR1 SGHDN and CDR2 FVKESK come from the germline V gene. Trimming shortened V by 3 bases and J by 0 bases, and 14 bases separated the two germline ends. The CDR3 totals 16 residues. CDR3 nucleotides: TGTGCCAGCAGCCACAAAGGTACAGAAGCTAACTATGGCTACACCTTC. It encodes CASSHKGTEANYGYTF.